Listed below are T cell receptor beta chains from one sample, sequenced in a study of T-cell memory formation after mild COVID-19. MiXCR, applied by TCRdb to the 5' RACE reads, yields one record per CDR3 protein. This sample has about 560,000 distinct CDR3 sequences, with about a fifth found just once. Sequences were obtained from PBMCs or a T cell subset sorted from them (not recorded which). These receptors were collected from an adult woman who had mild COVID-19 (a few samples of this study predate the infection). Cell type and time point are not known. CDR3s include the opening cysteine and the closing phenylalanine or tryptophan. A D gene is named only where the DNA matches it firmly. Some rows mark clone size as missing; the rest say once, few, many or name a class of expanded clone.

TRBV7-9	-	TRBJ2-1	-	CAAPPHSSSYNEQFF	TGTGCCGCCCCCCCGCACTCTAGCTCCTACAATGAGCAGTTCTTC
TRBV5-1	few	TRBJ2-7	-	CASSLEGTFDEQYF	TGCGCCAGCAGCTTGGAGGGGACATTTGACGAGCAGTACTTC
TRBV5-6	-	TRBJ1-1	-	CASSFGGPTAEAFF	TGTGCCAGCAGCTTCGGTGGACCCACCGCTGAAGCTTTCTTT
TRBV7-2	many	TRBJ1-2	-	CASSVAPGPNYGYTF	TGTGCCAGCAGCGTAGCCCCGGGTCCTAACTATGGCTACACCTTC
TRBV5-1	-	TRBJ2-3	TRBD2	CASSFGTSGGSTTDTQYF	TGCGCCAGCAGCTTCGGTACTAGCGGGGGGTCTACCACAGATACGCAGTATTTT
TRBV15	-	TRBJ1-5	-	CATSWTNQPQHF	TGTGCCACCAGCTGGACCAATCAGCCCCAGCATTTT
TRBV18	few	TRBJ1-1	-	CASSMNTGSQAFF	TGTGCCAGCTCCATGAATACAGGGAGTCAAGCTTTCTTT
TRBV12-3/TRBV12-4	few	TRBJ1-1	TRBD1	CASTSGGLGAFF	TGTGCCAGCACCTCAGGGGGGCTGGGAGCTTTCTTT
TRBV5-4	many	TRBJ2-5	TRBD2	CASSQDLAGMETQYF	TGTGCCAGCAGCCAGGACTTAGCGGGAATGGAGACCCAGTACTTC
TRBV5-4	few	TRBJ1-3	-	CASSTYSGNTIYF	TGTGCCAGCAGCACTTACTCTGGAAACACCATATATTTT
TRBV5-4	-	TRBJ2-5	TRBD2	CASSFGTSRETQYF	TGTGCCAGCAGCTTCGGGACTAGTCGGGAGACCCAGTACTTC
TRBV6-4	-	TRBJ2-5	-	CATDLGGDQETQYF	TGTGCCACCGATCTTGGGGGAGACCAAGAGACCCAGTACTTC
TRBV5-1	few	TRBJ2-7	-	CASSQDRRSTYEQYF	TGCGCCAGCAGTCAAGACAGGCGGTCAACCTACGAGCAGTACTTC
TRBV11-3	few	TRBJ2-5	TRBD1	CASSLGLTGALETQYF	TGTGCCAGCAGCTTAGGCTTAACAGGGGCACTCGAGACCCAGTACTTC
TRBV12-3/TRBV12-4	-	TRBJ1-6	-	CASSPLGTDSPLHF	TGTGCCAGCAGCCCCTTGGGGACGGATTCACCCCTCCACTTT
TRBV25-1	few	TRBJ1-3	-	CASTSPGNTIYF	TGTGCCAGCACTTCTCCCGGAAACACCATATATTTT
TRBV7-9	-	TRBJ2-5	-	CASSLARGGGETQYF	TGTGCCAGCAGCTTGGCGAGGGGCGGTGGTGAGACCCAGTACTTC
TRBV2	once	TRBJ2-6	-	CASSAVPWISGANVLTF	TGTGCCAGCAGTGCGGTCCCTTGGATCTCTGGGGCCAACGTCCTGACTTTC
TRBV19	-	TRBJ2-7	-	CASSITSTGRAYEQYF	TGTGCCAGTAGTATAACCTCGACAGGGAGGGCCTACGAGCAGTACTTC
TRBV20-1	-	TRBJ2-3	-	CSAGGGPDTQYF	TGCAGTGCTGGGGGGGGGCCGGATACGCAGTATTTT
TRBV20-1	few	TRBJ2-7	-	CSEQGPYEQYF	TGCAGTGAACAGGGTCCCTACGAGCAGTACTTC
TRBV7-2	-	TRBJ2-6	-	CASSFQGTAGANVLTF	TGTGCCAGCAGCTTCCAGGGGACGGCTGGGGCCAACGTCCTGACTTTC
TRBV6-5	-	TRBJ1-1	-	CASRKLGSTEAFF	TGTGCCAGCAGAAAGTTAGGGTCCACTGAAGCTTTCTTT
TRBV3-1	many	TRBJ2-1	-	CASSLRDSYNEQFF	TGTGCCAGCAGCCTCCGGGACTCCTACAATGAGCAGTTCTTC
TRBV2	few	TRBJ1-5	-	CASSRKLSNQPQHF	TGTGCCAGCAGCCGAAAGCTTAGCAATCAGCCCCAGCATTTT
TRBV20-1	-	TRBJ2-1	-	CSAPRSYNEQFF	TGCAGTGCTCCCCGATCCTACAATGAGCAGTTCTTC
TRBV29-1	few	TRBJ2-3	-	CSVGEPSTDTQYF	TGCAGCGTTGGTGAGCCCAGCACAGATACGCAGTATTTT
TRBV12-3/TRBV12-4	few	TRBJ2-7	-	CASSRGGDWDQLYF	TGTGCCAGCAGTAGGGGGGGGGATTGGGACCAACTCTACTTC
TRBV18	-	TRBJ1-1	TRBD1	CASSPGQKNTEAFF	TGTGCCAGCTCGCCGGGACAGAAAAACACTGAAGCTTTCTTT
TRBV4-2	few	TRBJ2-7	-	CASSQDSGSYEQYF	TGTGCCAGCAGCCAAGATTCAGGGAGTTACGAGCAGTACTTC
TRBV7-8	-	TRBJ2-7	-	CASSTDKKVRGEQYF	TGTGCCAGCAGCACGGACAAGAAGGTTCGCGGCGAGCAGTACTTC
TRBV5-4	-	TRBJ2-2	-	CASSHGSANTGELFF	TGTGCCAGCAGCCACGGGTCCGCGAACACCGGGGAGCTGTTTTTT
TRBV4-1	-	TRBJ2-1	TRBD2	CASSQVPLAGSYNEQFF	TGCGCCAGCAGCCAAGTCCCCCTAGCGGGGTCCTACAATGAGCAGTTCTTC
TRBV5-4	few	TRBJ1-2	TRBD1	CASSHGTEYGYTF	TGTGCCAGCAGCCACGGGACAGAATATGGCTACACCTTC
TRBV20-1	-	TRBJ1-1	-	CSAPPQGNTEAFF	TGCAGTGCCCCCCCTCAGGGGAACACTGAAGCTTTCTTT
TRBV4-3	-	TRBJ2-7	TRBD2	CASSQEPFTSVNYEQYF	TGCGCCAGCAGCCAAGAACCCTTTACTAGCGTAAACTACGAGCAGTACTTC
TRBV7-9	few	TRBJ1-1	-	CASRIGVLNTEAFF	TGTGCCAGCAGGATAGGGGTGTTGAACACTGAAGCTTTCTTT
TRBV5-1	few	TRBJ1-1	TRBD1	CASSLVGQMNTEAFF	TGCGCCAGCAGCTTGGTGGGACAGATGAACACTGAAGCTTTCTTT
TRBV7-9	few	TRBJ1-6	-	CASGLSTGFIGSPLHF	TGTGCCAGCGGCCTTTCCACAGGGTTCATAGGATCACCCCTCCACTTT
TRBV11-3	few	TRBJ2-2	-	CASSLDLTNTGELFF	TGTGCCAGCAGCTTAGACCTCACTAACACCGGGGAGCTGTTTTTT
TRBV6-1	few	TRBJ2-5	-	CASSEVPGSRETQYF	TGTGCCAGCAGTGAAGTACCGGGTTCGCGGGAGACCCAGTACTTC
TRBV20-1	few	TRBJ1-1	-	CSASPRGFTEAFF	TGCAGTGCTAGTCCAAGAGGGTTCACTGAAGCTTTCTTT
TRBV10-3	few	TRBJ1-2	-	CAITGAANYGYTF	TGTGCCATCACAGGGGCCGCTAACTATGGCTACACCTTC
TRBV24-1	many	TRBJ1-1	TRBD1	CATIGQGNTEAFF	TGTGCCACCATCGGACAGGGGAACACTGAAGCTTTCTTT
TRBV5-1	-	TRBJ2-3	-	CASRRDSTDTQYF	TGCGCCAGCAGGCGGGACTCCACAGATACGCAGTATTTT
TRBV7-2	-	TRBJ2-1	-	CASSTPYNEQFF	TGTGCCAGCAGCACGCCGTACAATGAGCAGTTCTTC
TRBV29-1	-	TRBJ1-5	-	CSVVLQGGDQPQHF	TGCAGCGTTGTACTCCAGGGAGGGGATCAGCCCCAGCATTTT
TRBV3-1	-	TRBJ1-3	-	CASSQPITGHSGNTIYF	TGTGCCAGCAGCCAACCCATTACAGGGCACTCTGGAAACACCATATATTTT
TRBV4-3	few	TRBJ1-2	-	CASSQARWNNYGYTF	TGCGCCAGCAGCCAAGCGAGATGGAATAACTATGGCTACACCTTC
TRBV5-6	-	TRBJ1-2	-	CASSLGQEGGYTF	TGTGCCAGCAGCTTGGGTCAGGAGGGAGGCTACACCTTC
TRBV4-2	many	TRBJ1-2	-	CASSQGRNYGYTF	TGTGCCAGCAGCCAAGGACGGAACTATGGCTACACCTTC
TRBV29-1	few	TRBJ2-7	TRBD1	CSVDLTLGQGPQYF	TGCAGCGTTGACCTGACATTGGGACAGGGGCCCCAGTACTTC